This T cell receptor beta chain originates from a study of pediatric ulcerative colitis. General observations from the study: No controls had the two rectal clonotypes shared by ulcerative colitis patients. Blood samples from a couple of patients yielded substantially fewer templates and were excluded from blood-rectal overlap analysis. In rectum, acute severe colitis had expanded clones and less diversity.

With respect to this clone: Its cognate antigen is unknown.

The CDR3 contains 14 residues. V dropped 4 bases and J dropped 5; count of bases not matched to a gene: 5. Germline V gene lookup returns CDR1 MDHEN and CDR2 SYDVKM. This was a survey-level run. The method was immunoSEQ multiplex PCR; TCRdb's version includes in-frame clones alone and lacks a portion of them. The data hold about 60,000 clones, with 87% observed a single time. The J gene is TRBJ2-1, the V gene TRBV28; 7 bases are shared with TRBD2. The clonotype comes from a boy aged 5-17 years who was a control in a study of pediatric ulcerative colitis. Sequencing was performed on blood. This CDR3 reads CASSSSGPNNEQFF. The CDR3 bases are TGTGCCAGCAGTTCTAGCGGCCCAAACAATGAGCAGTTCTTC.